Shown below are 12 T cell receptor beta chains from a single sample sequenced in a study of cytomegalovirus exposure and HLA in healthy donors. Primers for the PCR totalled 60 Vbeta and 13 Jbeta. Some clones are missing from TCRdb's copy, which holds only in-frame ones; the method was immunoSEQ multiplex PCR. The table has 140,000 or so clones, 78% seen once. The specimen was PBMCs. The source of these receptors is a female donor in good health and CMV-seronegative.

The chain joins TRBV12-5 to TRBJ1-1; 9 nucleotides line up with TRBD1. Germline trimming cut 7 bases from V and 4 bases from J; bases unmatched to any gene: 22. The CDR3 consists of 19 residues. Germline loops: CDR1 LGHNT, CDR2 FRNRAP. Here the CDR3 DNA reads TGTGCTAGTGCCGACTTAGAGGGAGGGACAGGGTGGTTTGGCACTGAAGCTTTCTTT. It is translated as CASADLEGGTGWFGTEAFF.

The CDR3 nucleotides read TGTGCCAGCAGTCCCTCCGAGGGCTCCTACTATGGCTACACCTTC. Translated, it gives CASSPSEGSYYGYTF. The V gene is TRBV27, the J gene TRBJ1-2; D is ambiguous. The CDR3 has 15 amino acids. CDR1 is MNHEY and CDR2 is SMNVEV in the germline V gene (reference sequence). Deletions cut 5 bases from V and 3 bases from J, with 16 bases between.

The chain links TRBV5-1 to TRBJ2-2; a possible D gene is TRBD2 (6 bases). Trimming cost V 0 bases and J 2 bases, with 11 bases left between them. The V gene's germline CDR1 is SGHRS and CDR2 YFSETQ. CDR3 size: 16 residues. In nucleotides, the CDR3 is TGCGCCAGCAGCTTGGCTGGGGGAGGAAACACCGGGGAGCTGTTTTTT. Translated: CASSLAGGGNTGELFF.

The chain carries TRBV6-5 and TRBJ1-6; 10 bases are shared with TRBD1. The CDR3 length is 15 residues. The trim removed 4 bases at V and 11 bases at J, leaving 8 bases unmatched. Looked up from germline, CDR1 is MNHEY and CDR2 is SVGAGI. The CDR3 region is CASSSLGTGETPLHF. In DNA, the CDR3 is TGTGCCAGCAGTTCCCTCGGGACAGGGGAGACACCCCTCCACTTT.

The rearrangement uses TRBV29-1 and TRBJ1-1; no definite D call. Trimming removed 7 bases at V and 6 bases at J, with 12 bases between. The CDR3 contains 11 residues. Germline assignment: CDR1 SQVTM and CDR2 ANQGSEA. The CDR3 bases are TGCAGCGGCGGGGATGCGGCTGAAGCTTTCTTT. Protein: CSGGDAAEAFF.

The J gene is TRBJ1-6, the V gene TRBV7-2; 10 nucleotides match TRBD1. The germline V gene has CDR1 SGHTA and CDR2 FQGNSA. V shed 6 bases, J shed 8 bases, and the junction held 7 bases outside the gene matches. This CDR3 contains 15 residues. CDR3 nucleotide sequence: TGTGCCAGCAGGCGGAGCGGACAGGGGGATTCACCCCTCCACTTT. Translation gives CASRRSGQGDSPLHF. The complete variable domain, with remaining parts taken from reference TRBV7-2 and TRBJ1-6, reads GAGVSQSPSNKVTEKGKDVELRCDPISGHTALYWYRQSLGQGLEFLIYFQGNSAPDKSGLPSDRFSAERTGGSVSTLTIQRTQQEDSAVYLCASRRSGQGDSPLHFGNGTRLTVT.

The chain is built from TRBV30 and TRBJ2-1; D remains ambiguous. The CDR3 spans 15 residues. V dropped 0 bases and J dropped 1 base, with 10 bases sitting between them. The V gene's germline CDR1 is GTSNPN and CDR2 SVGIG (reference sequence). The CDR3 nucleotides are TGTGCCTGGAGTGTACAAGTACGATCCTACAATGAGCAGTTCTTC. Protein product: CAWSVQVRSYNEQFF.

The J gene is TRBJ1-2, the V gene TRBV2; D call uncertain. Germline lookup yields CDR1 SNHLY and CDR2 FYNNEI. The CDR3 runs to 13 residues. V was trimmed by 4 bases and J by 6 bases, leaving 12 bases between them. The CDR3 loop is CASSAVRKDGYTF. Written as DNA, the CDR3 is TGTGCCAGCAGTGCTGTCAGGAAGGATGGCTACACCTTC.

This chain connects TRBV6-1 to TRBJ1-1; 7 bases are a match to TRBD1. Germline assignment: CDR1 MNHNS and CDR2 SASEGT. V trimming: 1 base; J trimming: 10 bases; junction bases outside the gene matches: 9. CDR3 size: 14 residues. This CDR3 reads CASSEDPQGTSAFF. The CDR3 nucleotides are TGTGCCAGCAGTGAAGACCCACAGGGGACGTCAGCTTTCTTT.

This rearrangement joins TRBV19 to TRBJ2-4; 11 nucleotides line up with TRBD1. CDR3 length: 16 residues. Germline CDR1 LNHDA, CDR2 SQIVND (reference sequence). After removal of 7 bases from V and 6 bases from J, the junction contained 11 bases not matched to a gene. CDR3 nucleotide sequence: TGTGCCAGTATGGATTCCGGGACAGGGGGAGGAAACATTCAGTACTTC. Its protein is CASMDSGTGGGNIQYF. The entire variable domain, with the rest obtained from reference TRBV19 and TRBJ2-4, is as follows: DGGITQSPKYLFRKEGQNVTLSCEQNLNHDAMYWYRQDPGQGLRLIYYSQIVNDFQKGDIAEGYSVSREKKESFPLTVTSAQKNPTAFYLCASMDSGTGGGNIQYFGAGTRLSVL.

This sequence joins TRBV19 and TRBJ1-2; 11 bases match TRBD1. This CDR3 spans 14 amino acids. CDR1 LNHDA and CDR2 SQIVND come from the germline V gene (reference sequence). V lost 7 bases and J lost 9; bases outside the gene matches: 10. The CDR3 sequence: CASNPDRGLKSYTF. CDR3 coding DNA: TGTGCCAGTAACCCGGACAGGGGGCTAAAGAGCTACACCTTC.

To note about this clone: At one end the junction does not follow the germline gene, possibly because of a read error. V gene TRBV7-9 combines with J gene TRBJ1-2, with D unresolved. CDR1 is SEHNR, CDR2 FQNEAQ, per germline (reference sequence). CDR3 length: 13 residues. As DNA, the CDR3 is TGTTCCAGCAGCTTAACCGGTAACTATGGCTACACCTTC. Encoded protein: CSSSLTGNYGYTF. Variable domain in full (rest from reference TRBV7-9 and TRBJ1-2): DTGVSQNPRHKITKRGQNVTFRCDPISEHNRLYWYRQTLGQGPEFLTYFQNEAQLEKSRLLSDRFSAERPKGSFSTLEIQRTEQGDSAMYLCSSSLTGNYGYTFGSGTRLTVV.